This TCR beta chain derives from a study of blood T cells in healthy people across ages. Study background: Using template switching, researchers captured about one barcoded beta molecule for each two T cells.

Through a sample-barcoded 5' primer and a J-beta primer mix, a second PCR was run for roughly 7 to 11 cycles. A template-switch adaptor containing 12 random nucleotides labeled each cDNA molecule. MiXCR, applied by TCRdb to the 5' RACE reads, yields one record per CDR3 protein. The table shows more than 600,000 distinct CDR3 sequences, with about 25% occurring only once. The length of the CDR3 is 13 residues. Germline V lookup: CDR1 DFQATT, CDR2 SNEGSKA (reference sequence). Trimming removed 5 bases from V and 0 bases from J, with 9 bases in between. The same data also went into a second study, on T cells of mothers and their children.

The sequence was collected from a boy between 10 and 17 years old in good health. This chain uses TRBV20-1 with TRBJ2-3; TRBD1 is a possible D gene (5 bases). Sequencing used blood. The CDR3 DNA is TGCAGTGCTGAACAGGAGAGCACAGATACGCAGTATTTT. Residues: CSAEQESTDTQYF.